The 4 T cell receptor beta chains below come from one sample, sequenced in a study of control samples from healthy donors and cancer patients (TCRdb year 2020). Library method: the immunoSEQ multiplex PCR assay. Here the immuneACCESS table is served through TCRdb, limited to in-frame sequences with V and J called. Missing clones are a known gap in these copies; in checked studies unresolved V genes cover under half, and the rest lacks a known reason. Recorded for this sample are around 50,000 clones; approximately 89% of them occurred a single time. The ten largest clones take up 1.6% of the sample. Sequencing was done on a sample of PBMCs. The receptor set was obtained from a man aged 35-49 years with colorectal cancer.

The V call is TRBV10-3, the J call TRBJ2-1, with 14 bases lining up with TRBD2. The V gene's germline CDR1 is ENHRY and CDR2 SYGVKD. V dropped 6 bases and J dropped 8; count of bases not matched to a gene: 6. This CDR3 spans 15 amino acids. The CDR3 is CAIRGLAGETDEQFF. The CDR3 DNA reads as TGTGCCATCAGGGGACTAGCGGGAGAAACCGATGAGCAGTTCTTC.

The chain recombines TRBV3-1 (or the pseudogene TRBV3-2) with TRBJ1-1; perhaps TRBD1 as D (5 bases). CDR1 is LGHDT and CDR2 is YNNKEL in the germline V gene (reference sequence). The CDR3 is 15 amino acids. Trimming pared 1 base from V and 5 bases from J, leaving 14 bases between. The CDR3 sequence is CASSQGLGARTEAFF. The CDR3 nucleotides are TGTGCCAGCAGCCAAGGTCTTGGGGCGCGGACTGAAGCTTTCTTT.

V is TRBV10-1 and J is TRBJ2-5; 12 bases map to TRBD1. From germline, CDR1 is WNHNN and CDR2 SYGVQD (reference sequence). Trimming took 3 bases from V and 7 from J; bases not matched to a gene: 3. The CDR3 sequence is 14 residues long. The CDR3 reads CASSEPGQGATQYF. The CDR3 DNA reads TGCGCCAGCAGTGAACCGGGACAGGGGGCGACCCAGTACTTC.

This clone has just a few counts. The chain is built from TRBV27 and TRBJ1-1; possible D gene TRBD1, 5 bases. CDR1 is MNHEY and CDR2 is SMNVEV in the germline V gene (reference sequence). The CDR3 has 14 residues. V lost 4 bases to trimming and J lost 7 bases, with 16 bases between them. The CDR3 DNA sequence: TGTGCCAGCAGTTCTAGGGGTTCGTTCCATGAAGCTTTCTTT. Residues: CASSSRGSFHEAFF.